This entry lists 8 T cell receptor beta chains sequenced from one sample in a study of T cells after yellow fever vaccination. TCRdb processed the 5' RACE reads anew with MiXCR; each CDR3 protein has one entry. The repertoire holds over 120,000 distinct CDR3 sequences, with 5% to 8% as singletons. Sequencing used CD4+ T cells sorted from PBMCs, obtained 10 days after the yellow fever booster vaccination. The receptors derive from a man aged 25-45 years who received the YFV17D yellow fever vaccine.

Many counts were recorded for this clonotype. CDR3 sequence (DNA): TGCAGCGTTGCCCCTCGACAGGGAGAGACCCAGTACTTC. Protein sequence: CSVAPRQGETQYF. This chain joins TRBV29-1 and TRBJ2-5; 7 bases are a match to TRBD1. Germline V gene sequence: CDR1 SQVTM, CDR2 ANQGSEA. The CDR3 loop spans 13 amino acids. V was clipped by 4 bases and J by 4 bases; unmatched bases: 6.

The table lists this clonotype with many counts. The chain uses TRBV20-1 and TRBJ2-3; D may match TRBD1 or TRBD2 (5 bases each). The CDR3 totals 14 residues. Trimming removed 5 bases from V and 2 bases from J, with 14 bases in between. The germline CDR1 and CDR2 sequences are DFQATT and SNEGSKA (reference sequence). The CDR3 loop reads CSARSLGDTDTQYF. The DNA of the CDR3 is TGCAGTGCTCGTTCACTAGGGGACACAGATACGCAGTATTTT.

This clonotype appeared many times. This rearrangement joins TRBV27 to TRBJ2-5; TRBD2 might be the D (5 bases). Per germline, CDR1 MNHEY and CDR2 SMNVEV (reference sequence). This CDR3 comprises 17 residues. V was shortened by 7 bases and J by 5 bases, with 26 bases between the two germline ends. CDR3 bases: TGTGCCAGCAAAGGTCGTCGGGGTCGAAGCGGTGCCGAGACCCAGTACTTC. Amino acid sequence: CASKGRRGRSGAETQYF.

This clonotype was detected ten times or more. The V and J genes are TRBV15 and TRBJ2-2, with TRBD2 identical over 7 bases. This CDR3 has 18 amino acids. Germline CDR1 LNHNV, CDR2 YYDKDF (reference sequence). V dropped 0 bases and J dropped 5; count of bases not matched to a gene: 12. Here the CDR3 DNA reads TGTGCCACCAGCAGAGATAAGGGCGGGAGAAGTAGGACCGGGGAGCTGTTTTTT. Protein product: CATSRDKGGRSRTGELFF.

This clonotype was seen many times. This chain uses TRBV5-1 with TRBJ2-5, with unresolved D. This CDR3 is built from 15 residues. Trimming shortened V by 2 bases and J by 1 base, and 12 bases separated the two germline ends. Germline V gene data show CDR1 as SGHRS and CDR2 as YFSETQ. DNA of the CDR3: TGCGCCAGCAGCTTTCGAAACAACCGCCAAGAGACCCAGTACTTC. Encoded protein: CASSFRNNRQETQYF. Full variable domain (rest looked up from reference TRBV5-1 and TRBJ2-5): KAGVTQTPRYLIKTRGQQVTLSCSPISGHRSVSWYQQTPGQGLQFLFEYFSETQRNKGNFPGRFSGRQFSNSRSEMNVSTLELGDSALYLCASSFRNNRQETQYFGPGTRLLVL.

This clonotype was detected many times. V gene TRBV6-1 combines with J gene TRBJ2-5, with 8 bases fitting TRBD2. With 5 bases clipped from V and 5 bases from J, the junction kept 13 bases outside the gene matches. CDR1 is MNHNS and CDR2 is SASEGT in the germline V gene. This CDR3 has 16 amino acids. CDR3 sequence reads: CASSRGGRLMFETQYF. DNA for the CDR3: TGTGCCAGCAGTAGGGGCGGGAGGCTGATGTTTGAGACCCAGTACTTC.

There are many counts of this clonotype. The chain joins TRBV7-2 to TRBJ2-5; TRBD1 aligns across 8 bases. V was clipped by 4 bases and J by 3 bases; unmatched bases: 10. Germline values: CDR1 SGHTA, CDR2 FQGNSA. The CDR3 contains 16 residues. In DNA form, the CDR3 reads TGTGCCAGCAGCTCACCCTTCCGGACAGGGAAAGAGACCCAGTACTTC. This sequence encodes CASSSPFRTGKETQYF.

At least ten counts were recorded for this clonotype. The rearrangement uses TRBV5-1 and TRBJ1-5; 8 bases fit TRBD1. Germline lookup yields CDR1 SGHRS and CDR2 YFSETQ. V lost 0 bases, J lost 7 bases, and 3 bases stayed unmatched. There are 14 residues in the CDR3. CDR3 in DNA: TGCGCCAGCAGCTTGGGGACAGGGAGACAGCCCCAGCATTTT. Translating it yields CASSLGTGRQPQHF.